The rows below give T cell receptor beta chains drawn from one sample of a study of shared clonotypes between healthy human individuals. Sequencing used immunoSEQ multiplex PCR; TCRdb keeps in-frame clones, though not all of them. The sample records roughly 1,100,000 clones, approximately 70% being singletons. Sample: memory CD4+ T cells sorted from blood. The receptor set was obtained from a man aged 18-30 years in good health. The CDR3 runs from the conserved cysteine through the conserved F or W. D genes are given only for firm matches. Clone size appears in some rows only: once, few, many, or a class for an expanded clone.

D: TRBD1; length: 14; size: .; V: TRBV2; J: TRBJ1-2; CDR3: CASSEVGQNYGYTF; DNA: TGTGCCAGCAGTGAAGTGGGACAGAACTATGGCTACACCTTC
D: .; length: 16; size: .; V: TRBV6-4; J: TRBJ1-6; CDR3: CASFENRLAGVSPLHF; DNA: TGTGCCAGCTTCGAAAACCGGTTGGCGGGGGTTTCACCCCTCCACTTT
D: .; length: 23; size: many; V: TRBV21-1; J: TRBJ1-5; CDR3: CASSKLARSHTHDALCSNQPQHF; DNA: TGTGCCAGCAGCAAATTGGCGAGGTCTCACACTCATGATGCACTGTGTAGCAATCAGCCCCAGCATTTT
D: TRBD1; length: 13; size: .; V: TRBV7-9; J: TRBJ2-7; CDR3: CASSSHRGSEQYF; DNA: TGTGCCAGCAGCTCTCACAGGGGTTCCGAGCAGTACTTC
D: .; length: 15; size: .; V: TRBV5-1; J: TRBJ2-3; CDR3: CASSFSSFLPDTQYF; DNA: TGCGCCAGCAGTTTTAGCTCCTTTCTTCCAGATACGCAGTATTTT
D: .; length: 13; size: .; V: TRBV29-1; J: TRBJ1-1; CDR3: CSAAQTENTEAFF; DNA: TGCAGCGCTGCTCAGACAGAGAACACTGAAGCTTTCTTT
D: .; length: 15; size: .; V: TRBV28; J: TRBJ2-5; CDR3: CASSLQGRGQETQYF; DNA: TGTGCCAGCAGTTTACAGGGAAGGGGACAAGAGACCCAGTACTTC
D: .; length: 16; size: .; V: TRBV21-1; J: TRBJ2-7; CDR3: CASSKELGRPSYEQYF; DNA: TGTGCCAGCAGCAAAGAACTAGGACGGCCATCCTACGAGCAGTACTTC
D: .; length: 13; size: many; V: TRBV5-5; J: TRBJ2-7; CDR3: CASSLQGYYEQYF; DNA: TGTGCCAGCAGCTTACAGGGTTACTACGAGCAGTACTTC
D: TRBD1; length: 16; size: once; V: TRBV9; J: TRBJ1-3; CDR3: CASSVGTGHSGNTIYF; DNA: TGTGCCAGCAGCGTGGGGACAGGCCACTCTGGAAACACCATATATTTT
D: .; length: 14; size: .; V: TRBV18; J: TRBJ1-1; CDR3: CASSPPGGNTEAFF; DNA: TGTGCCAGCTCACCACCTGGGGGGAACACTGAAGCTTTCTTT
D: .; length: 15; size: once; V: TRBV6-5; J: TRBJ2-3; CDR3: CASSSGRVSTDTQYF; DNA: TGTGCCAGCAGCTCCGGACGGGTTTCCACAGATACGCAGTATTTT
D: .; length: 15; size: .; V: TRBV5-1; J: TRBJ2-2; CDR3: CASTPRTVNTGELFF; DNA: TGCGCCAGCACCCCCCGGACAGTGAACACCGGGGAGCTGTTTTTT
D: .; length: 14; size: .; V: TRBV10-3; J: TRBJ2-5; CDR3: CATRGDYLRETQYF; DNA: TGTGCCACCCGAGGAGACTACCTCAGAGAGACCCAGTACTTC
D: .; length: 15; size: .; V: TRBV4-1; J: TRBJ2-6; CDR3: CASSQQAAGANVLTF; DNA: TGCGCCAGCAGCCAACAGGCAGCTGGGGCCAACGTCCTGACTTTC
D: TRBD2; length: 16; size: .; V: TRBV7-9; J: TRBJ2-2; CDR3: CASSSVTSVGTGELFF; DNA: TGTGCCAGCAGCTCCGTAACTAGCGTGGGCACCGGGGAGCTGTTTTTT
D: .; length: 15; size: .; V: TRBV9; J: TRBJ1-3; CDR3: CASSVSGVSGNTIYF; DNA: TGTGCCAGCAGCGTATCGGGAGTTTCTGGAAACACCATATATTTT
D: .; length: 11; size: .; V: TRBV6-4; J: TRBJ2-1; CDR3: CASTSGNEQFF; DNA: TGTGCCAGCACGTCGGGCAATGAGCAGTTCTTC
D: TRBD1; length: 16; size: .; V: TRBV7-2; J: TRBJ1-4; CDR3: CASSLDRFDGGEKLFF; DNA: TGTGCCAGCAGCTTGGACAGGTTTGATGGTGGGGAAAAACTGTTTTTT
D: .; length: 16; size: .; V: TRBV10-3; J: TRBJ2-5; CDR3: CAISEVGEVFEETQYF; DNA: TGTGCCATCAGTGAGGTGGGGGAGGTTTTTGAGGAGACCCAGTACTTC
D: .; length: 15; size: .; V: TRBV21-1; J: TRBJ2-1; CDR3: CASSRGLSSYNEQFF; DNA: TGTGCCAGCAGCCGGGGGCTAAGCTCCTACAATGAGCAGTTCTTC
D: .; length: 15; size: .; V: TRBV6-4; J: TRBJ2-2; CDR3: CASSEQTANTGELFF; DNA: TGTGCCAGCAGTGAACAGACAGCGAACACCGGGGAGCTGTTTTTT
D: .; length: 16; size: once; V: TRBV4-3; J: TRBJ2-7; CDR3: CASSQEGGAGYYEQYF; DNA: TGCGCCAGCAGCCAAGAAGGGGGAGCGGGGTACTACGAGCAGTACTTC
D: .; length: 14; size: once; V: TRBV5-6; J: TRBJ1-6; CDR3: CASSQTGYSSPLHF; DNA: TGTGCCAGCAGCCAAACAGGGTATAGTTCACCCCTCCACTTT
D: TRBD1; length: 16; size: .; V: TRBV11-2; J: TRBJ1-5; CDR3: CASSLGPGGVNQPQHF; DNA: TGTGCCAGCAGCTTAGGTCCAGGGGGGGTCAATCAGCCCCAGCATTTT
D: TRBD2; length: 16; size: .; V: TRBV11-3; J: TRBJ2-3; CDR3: CASSLEKRGNTDTQYF; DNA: TGTGCCAGCAGCTTAGAAAAGCGGGGGAACACAGATACGCAGTATTTT
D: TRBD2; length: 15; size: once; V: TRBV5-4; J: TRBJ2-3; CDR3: CASSFRLAGGDTQYF; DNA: TGTGCCAGCAGCTTCCGACTAGCGGGGGGGGATACGCAGTATTTT
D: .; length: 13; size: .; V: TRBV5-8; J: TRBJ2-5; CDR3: CASSGGGSETQYF; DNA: TGTGCCAGCAGCGGGGGCGGGAGTGAGACCCAGTACTTC
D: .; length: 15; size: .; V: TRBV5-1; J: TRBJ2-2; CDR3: CASSLDFWDTGELFF; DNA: TGCGCCAGCAGCTTGGACTTCTGGGACACCGGGGAGCTGTTTTTT
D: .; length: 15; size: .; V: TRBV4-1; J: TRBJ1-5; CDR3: CASSLEGGLNQPQHF; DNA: TGCGCCAGCAGCCTGGAGGGGGGACTCAATCAGCCCCAGCATTTT
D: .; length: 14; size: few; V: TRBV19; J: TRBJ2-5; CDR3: CASSSWTEQETQYF; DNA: TGTGCCAGTAGTAGTTGGACGGAGCAAGAGACCCAGTACTTC
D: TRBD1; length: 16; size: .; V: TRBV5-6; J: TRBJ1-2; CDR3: CASSSLGRGLSYGYTF; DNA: TGTGCCAGCAGCTCATTGGGCAGGGGGCTGTCCTATGGCTACACCTTC
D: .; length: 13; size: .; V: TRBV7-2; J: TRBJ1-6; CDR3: CASSLAGGFPLHF; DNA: TGTGCCAGCAGCTTAGCAGGGGGATTCCCCCTCCACTTT
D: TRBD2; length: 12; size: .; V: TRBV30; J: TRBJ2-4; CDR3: CAWGEGNGIQYF; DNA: TGTGCCTGGGGGGAGGGGAATGGCATTCAGTACTTC
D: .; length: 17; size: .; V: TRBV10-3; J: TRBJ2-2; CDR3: CAIREGVGGANTGELFF; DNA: TGTGCCATCAGGGAGGGGGTTGGCGGTGCGAACACCGGGGAGCTGTTTTTT
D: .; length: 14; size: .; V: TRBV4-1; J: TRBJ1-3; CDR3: CASSQAVAGNTIYF; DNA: TGCGCCAGCAGCCAAGCGGTGGCTGGAAACACCATATATTTT
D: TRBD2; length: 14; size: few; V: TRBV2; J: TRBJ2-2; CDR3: CATTSGGNTGELFF; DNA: TGTGCCACTACTAGCGGGGGGAACACCGGGGAGCTGTTTTTT
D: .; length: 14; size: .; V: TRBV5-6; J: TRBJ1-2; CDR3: CASAAVGGLYGYTF; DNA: TGTGCCAGCGCTGCTGTGGGGGGCCTCTATGGCTACACCTTC
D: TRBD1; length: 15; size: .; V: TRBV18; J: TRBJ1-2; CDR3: CASSTGQGKGYGYTF; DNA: TGTGCCAGCTCAACGGGACAGGGGAAGGGCTATGGCTACACCTTC
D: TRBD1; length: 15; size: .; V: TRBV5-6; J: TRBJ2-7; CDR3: CASSLLQGASYEQYF; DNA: TGTGCCAGCAGCTTGTTACAGGGGGCTTCCTACGAGCAGTACTTC
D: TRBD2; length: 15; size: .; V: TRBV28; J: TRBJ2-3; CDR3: CASSSLAGGEDTQYF; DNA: TGTGCCAGCAGTTCCTTAGCGGGGGGGGAAGATACGCAGTATTTT
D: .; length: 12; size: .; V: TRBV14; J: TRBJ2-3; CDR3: CASSLSTDTQYF; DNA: TGTGCCAGCAGCCTGAGCACAGATACGCAGTATTTT
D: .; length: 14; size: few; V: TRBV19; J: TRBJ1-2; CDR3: CASSTRQVINGYTF; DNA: TGTGCCAGTAGTACTCGACAGGTCATCAATGGCTACACCTTC
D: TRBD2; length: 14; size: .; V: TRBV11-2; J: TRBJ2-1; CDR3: CASSSTSGYNEQFF; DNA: TGTGCCAGCAGCTCGACTAGCGGGTACAATGAGCAGTTCTTC
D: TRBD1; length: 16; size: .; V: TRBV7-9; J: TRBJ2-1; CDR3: CASSLLGTGNSNEQFF; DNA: TGTGCCAGCAGCTTATTAGGGACAGGGAACTCGAATGAGCAGTTCTTC
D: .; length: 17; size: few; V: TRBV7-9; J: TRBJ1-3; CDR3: CASSLGYMPSSGNTIYF; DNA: TGTGCCAGCAGCTTAGGTTACATGCCAAGCTCTGGAAACACCATATATTTT
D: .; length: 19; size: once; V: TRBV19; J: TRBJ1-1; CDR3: CASSIVYGDGPMMNTEAFF; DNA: TGTGCCAGTAGTATAGTGTACGGAGACGGACCGATGATGAACACTGAAGCTTTCTTT